This T cell receptor (beta chain) was retrieved from a study of persistence of HIV-infected CD4 T cells. About the research overall: Donors had been on suppressive ART for a median of roughly eight years. Regarding the study as a whole: The rare CMV-responding cells with HIV-1 proviruses were not separately TCR-sequenced.

Cells were stimulated with overlapping HIV-1 Gag 15-mer peptides. Sorting selected CD4+ T cells upregulating both CD40 ligand and CD69. These HIV-1-infected adults initiated suppressive ART in chronic infection. For around 19 hours, CD8-depleted PBMCs received anti-CD28/CD49d costimulation, a CD40-blocking antibody and enfuvirtide. This was the immunoSEQ version 4 assay in survey mode. Assay: immunoSEQ multiplex PCR; the TCRdb copy retains only in-frame clones and omits some. The sample contains under 35,000 clones, around 70% of which appear only once. In regard to this clone: Its antigen is not known.

CDR1 and CDR2 from the germline V gene are MGHRA and YSYEKL. This CDR3 comprises 16 residues. V lost 3 bases to trimming and J lost 8 bases; unmatched junction nucleotides: 12. Source: CD4+ T cells sorted from PBMCs after approximately 19-hour stimulation, taken from a patient who received antiretroviral therapy. The clonotype was recovered from an adult man with HIV who was CMV-seropositive. The rearrangement joins TRBV4-1 to TRBJ2-1; 8 nucleotides line up with TRBD1. This CDR3 reads CASSQDYTTTGDEQFF. The CDR3 nucleotides are TGCGCCAGCAGCCAGGACTATACCACGACAGGGGATGAGCAGTTCTTC.